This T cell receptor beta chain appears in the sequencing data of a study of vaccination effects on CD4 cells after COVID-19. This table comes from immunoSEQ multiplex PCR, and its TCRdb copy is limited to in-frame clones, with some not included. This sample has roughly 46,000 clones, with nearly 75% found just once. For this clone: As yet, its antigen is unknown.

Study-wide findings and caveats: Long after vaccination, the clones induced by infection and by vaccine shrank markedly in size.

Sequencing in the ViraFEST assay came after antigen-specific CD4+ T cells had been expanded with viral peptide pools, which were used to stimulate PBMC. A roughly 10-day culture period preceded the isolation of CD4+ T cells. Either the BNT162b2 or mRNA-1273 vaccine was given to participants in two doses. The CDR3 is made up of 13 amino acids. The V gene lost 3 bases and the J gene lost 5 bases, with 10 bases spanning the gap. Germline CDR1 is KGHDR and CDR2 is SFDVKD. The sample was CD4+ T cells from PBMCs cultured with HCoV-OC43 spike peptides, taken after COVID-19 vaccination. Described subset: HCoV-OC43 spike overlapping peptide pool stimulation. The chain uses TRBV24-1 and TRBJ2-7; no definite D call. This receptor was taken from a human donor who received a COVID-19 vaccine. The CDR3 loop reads CATSDAHRNEQYF. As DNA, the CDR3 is TGTGCCACCAGTGATGCCCACCGTAACGAGCAGTACTTC.